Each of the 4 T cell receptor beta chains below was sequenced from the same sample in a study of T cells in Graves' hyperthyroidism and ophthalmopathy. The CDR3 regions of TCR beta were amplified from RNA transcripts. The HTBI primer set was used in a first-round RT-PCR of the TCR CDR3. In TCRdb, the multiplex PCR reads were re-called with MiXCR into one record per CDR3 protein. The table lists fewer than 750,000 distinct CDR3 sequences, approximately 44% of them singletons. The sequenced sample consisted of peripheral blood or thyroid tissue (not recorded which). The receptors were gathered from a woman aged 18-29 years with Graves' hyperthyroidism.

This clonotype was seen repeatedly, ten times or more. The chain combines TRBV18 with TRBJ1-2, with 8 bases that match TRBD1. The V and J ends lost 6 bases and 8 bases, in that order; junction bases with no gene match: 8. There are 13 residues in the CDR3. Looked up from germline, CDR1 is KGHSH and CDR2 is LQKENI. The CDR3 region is CASSHGQGVGYTF. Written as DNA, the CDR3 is TGTGCCAGCTCCCATGGACAGGGTGTCGGCTACACCTTC.

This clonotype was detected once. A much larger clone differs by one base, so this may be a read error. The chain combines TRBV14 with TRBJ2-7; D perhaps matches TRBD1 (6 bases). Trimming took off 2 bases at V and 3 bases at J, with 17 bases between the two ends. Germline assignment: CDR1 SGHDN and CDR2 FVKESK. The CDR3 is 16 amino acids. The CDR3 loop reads CASSQLDRDIHYEQYF. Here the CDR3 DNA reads TGTGCCAGCAGCCAACTCGACCGGGACATCCACTACGAGCAGTACTTC.

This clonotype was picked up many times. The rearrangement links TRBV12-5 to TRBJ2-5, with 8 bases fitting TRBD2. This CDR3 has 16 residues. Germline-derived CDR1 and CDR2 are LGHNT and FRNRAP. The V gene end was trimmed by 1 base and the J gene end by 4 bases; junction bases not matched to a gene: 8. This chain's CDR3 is CASGLGPGTRGETQYF. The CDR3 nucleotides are TGTGCTAGTGGTTTGGGCCCCGGGACTAGGGGAGAGACCCAGTACTTC.

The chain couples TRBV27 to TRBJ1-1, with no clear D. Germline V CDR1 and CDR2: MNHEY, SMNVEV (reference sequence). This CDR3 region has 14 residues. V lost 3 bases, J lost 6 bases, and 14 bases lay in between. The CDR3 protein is CASSFSEGTSEAFF. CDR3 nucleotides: TGTGCCAGCAGTTTCTCGGAGGGAACGTCTGAAGCTTTCTTT.